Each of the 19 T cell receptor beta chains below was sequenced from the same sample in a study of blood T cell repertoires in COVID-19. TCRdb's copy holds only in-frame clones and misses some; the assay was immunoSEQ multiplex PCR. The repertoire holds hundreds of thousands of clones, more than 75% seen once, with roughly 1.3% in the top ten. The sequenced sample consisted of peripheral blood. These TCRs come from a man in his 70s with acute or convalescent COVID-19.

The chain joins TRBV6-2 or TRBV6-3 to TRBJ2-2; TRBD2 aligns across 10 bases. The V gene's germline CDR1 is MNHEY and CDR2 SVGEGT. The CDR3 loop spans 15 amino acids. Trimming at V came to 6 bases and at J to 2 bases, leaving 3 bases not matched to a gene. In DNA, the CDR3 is TGTGCCAGCAGCAGGACTAGCGGTAACACCGGGGAGCTGTTTTTT. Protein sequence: CASSRTSGNTGELFF.

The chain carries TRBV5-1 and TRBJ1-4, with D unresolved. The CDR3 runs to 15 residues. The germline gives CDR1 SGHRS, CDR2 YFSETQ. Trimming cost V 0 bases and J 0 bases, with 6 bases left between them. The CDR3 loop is CASSLGYTTNEKLFF. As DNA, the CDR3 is TGCGCCAGCAGCTTGGGTTATACAACTAATGAAAAACTGTTTTTT.

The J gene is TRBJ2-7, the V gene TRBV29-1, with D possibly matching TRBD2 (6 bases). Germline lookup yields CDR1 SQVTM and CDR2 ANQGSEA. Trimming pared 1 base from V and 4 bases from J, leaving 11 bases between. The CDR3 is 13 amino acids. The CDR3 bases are TGCAGCGTTGAAGGGGGGGAGCCGTACGAGCAGTACTTC. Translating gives CSVEGGEPYEQYF.

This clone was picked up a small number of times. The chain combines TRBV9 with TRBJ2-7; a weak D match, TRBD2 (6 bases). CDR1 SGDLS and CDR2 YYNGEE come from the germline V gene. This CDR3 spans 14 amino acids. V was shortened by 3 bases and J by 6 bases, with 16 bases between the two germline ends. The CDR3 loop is CASSALREYGEQYF. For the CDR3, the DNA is TGTGCCAGCAGCGCCCTCCGGGAGTACGGCGAGCAGTACTTC.

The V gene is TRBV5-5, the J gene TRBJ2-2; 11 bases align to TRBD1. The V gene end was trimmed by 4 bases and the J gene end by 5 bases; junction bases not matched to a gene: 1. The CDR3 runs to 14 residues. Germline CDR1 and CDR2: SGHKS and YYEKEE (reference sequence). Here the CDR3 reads CASSGTGGTGELFF. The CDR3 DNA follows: TGTGCCAGCAGCGGGACAGGGGGAACCGGGGAGCTGTTTTTT.

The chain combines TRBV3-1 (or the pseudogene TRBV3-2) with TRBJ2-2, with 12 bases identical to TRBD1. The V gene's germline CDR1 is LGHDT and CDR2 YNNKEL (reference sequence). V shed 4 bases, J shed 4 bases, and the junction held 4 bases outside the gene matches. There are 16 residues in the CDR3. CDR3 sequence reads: CASSRLGQGATGELFF. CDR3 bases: TGTGCCAGCAGCCGCCTGGGACAGGGGGCCACCGGGGAGCTGTTTTTT.

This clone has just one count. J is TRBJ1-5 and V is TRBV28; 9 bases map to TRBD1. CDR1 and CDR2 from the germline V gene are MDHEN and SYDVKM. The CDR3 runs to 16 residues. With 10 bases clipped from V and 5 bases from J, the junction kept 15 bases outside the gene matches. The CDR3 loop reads CAIQDRGRIRDQPQHF. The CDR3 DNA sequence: TGTGCCATCCAGGACAGGGGACGGATTCGGGATCAGCCCCAGCATTTT.

The CDR3 region has the DNA TGTGCTAGTGGGCCGGGACAGGGGGATGGCTACACCTTC. Its protein is CASGPGQGDGYTF. The gene calls are TRBV12-5 and TRBJ1-2; 11 positions match TRBD1. V lost 6 bases, J lost 6 bases, and 3 bases stayed unmatched. Germline loops: CDR1 LGHNT, CDR2 FRNRAP. The CDR3 has 13 residues. The complete variable domain, with remaining parts taken from reference TRBV12-5 and TRBJ1-2, reads DARVTQTPRHKVTEMGQEVTMRCQPILGHNTVFWYRQTMMQGLELLAYFRNRAPLDDSGMPKDRFSAEMPDATLATLKIQPSEPRDSAVYFCASGPGQGDGYTFGSGTRLTVV.

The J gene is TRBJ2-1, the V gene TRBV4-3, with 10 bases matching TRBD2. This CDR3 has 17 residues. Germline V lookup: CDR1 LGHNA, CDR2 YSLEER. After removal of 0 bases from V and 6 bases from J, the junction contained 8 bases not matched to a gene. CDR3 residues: CASSQDPAGGVINEQFF. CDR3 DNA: TGCGCCAGCAGCCAAGACCCAGCGGGAGGGGTTATCAATGAGCAGTTCTTC.

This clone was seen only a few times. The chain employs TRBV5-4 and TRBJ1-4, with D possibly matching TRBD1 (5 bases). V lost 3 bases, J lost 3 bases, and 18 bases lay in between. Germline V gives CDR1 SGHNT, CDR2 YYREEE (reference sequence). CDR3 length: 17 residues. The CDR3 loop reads CASSSGAPGASNEKLFF. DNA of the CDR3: TGTGCCAGCAGCTCGGGCGCTCCTGGGGCTTCTAATGAAAAACTGTTTTTT. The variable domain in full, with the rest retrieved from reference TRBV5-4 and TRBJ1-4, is ETGVTQSPTHLIKTRGQQVTLRCSSQSGHNTVSWYQQALGQGPQFIFQYYREEENGRGNFPPRFSGLQFPNYSSELNVNALELDDSALYLCASSSGAPGASNEKLFFGSGTQLSVL.

The chain's CDR3 is CASTGTGGHTGELFF. In nucleotides, the CDR3 is TGTGCCAGCACTGGGACAGGGGGCCACACCGGGGAGCTGTTTTTT. This chain uses TRBV6-5 with TRBJ2-2, with 12 bases lining up with TRBD1. The CDR3 runs to 15 residues. Germline CDR1 is MNHEY and CDR2 is SVGAGI. Trimming took 7 bases from V and 3 from J; bases not matched to a gene: 3.

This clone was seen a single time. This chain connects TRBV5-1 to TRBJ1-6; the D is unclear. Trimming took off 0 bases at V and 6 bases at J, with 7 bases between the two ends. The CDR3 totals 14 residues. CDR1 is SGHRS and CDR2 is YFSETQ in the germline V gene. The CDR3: CASSLVIGNSPLHF. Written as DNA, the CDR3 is TGCGCCAGCAGCTTGGTAATCGGTAATTCACCCCTCCACTTT.

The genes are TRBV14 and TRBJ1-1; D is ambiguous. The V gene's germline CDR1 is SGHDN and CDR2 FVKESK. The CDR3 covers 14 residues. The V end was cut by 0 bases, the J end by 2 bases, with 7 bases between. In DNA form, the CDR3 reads TGTGCCAGCAGCCAAGAATCAGGTAACACTGAAGCTTTCTTT. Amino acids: CASSQESGNTEAFF.

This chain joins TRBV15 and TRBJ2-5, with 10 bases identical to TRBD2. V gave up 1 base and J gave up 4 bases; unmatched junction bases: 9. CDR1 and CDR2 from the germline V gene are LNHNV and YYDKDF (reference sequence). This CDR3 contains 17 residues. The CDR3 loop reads CATSRGERGGETETQYF. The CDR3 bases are TGTGCCACCAGCAGAGGAGAGCGGGGGGGAGAGACAGAGACCCAGTACTTC.

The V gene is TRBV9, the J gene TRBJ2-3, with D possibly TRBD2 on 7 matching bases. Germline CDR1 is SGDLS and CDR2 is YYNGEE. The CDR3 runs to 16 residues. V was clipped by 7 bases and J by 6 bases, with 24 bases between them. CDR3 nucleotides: TGTGCCAGCTCCCCCTCGGGAGGCGGGGGCCGGGATACGCAGTATTTT. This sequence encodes CASSPSGGGGRDTQYF.

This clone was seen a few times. The CDR3 loop reads CASSRTPARQMNTGELFF. CDR3 sequence (DNA): TGCGCCAGCAGCCGGACCCCGGCCCGACAGATGAACACCGGGGAGCTGTTTTTT. The genes are TRBV4-1 and TRBJ2-2; maybe TRBD1 (5 bases). The CDR3 consists of 18 residues. The germline V gene has CDR1 MGHRA and CDR2 YSYEKL. V lost 4 bases and J 1 base, leaving 19 bases between the germline ends.

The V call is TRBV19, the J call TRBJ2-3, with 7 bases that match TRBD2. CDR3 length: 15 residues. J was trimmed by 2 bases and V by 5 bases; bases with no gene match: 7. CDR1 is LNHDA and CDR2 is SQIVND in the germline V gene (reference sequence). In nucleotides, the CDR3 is TGTGCCAGTAGTCCCCGCAGCGGGATCACAGATACGCAGTATTTT. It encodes CASSPRSGITDTQYF. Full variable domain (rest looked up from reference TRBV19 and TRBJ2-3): DGGITQSPKYLFRKEGQNVTLSCEQNLNHDAMYWYRQDPGQGLRLIYYSQIVNDFQKGDIAEGYSVSREKKESFPLTVTSAQKNPTAFYLCASSPRSGITDTQYFGPGTRLTVL.

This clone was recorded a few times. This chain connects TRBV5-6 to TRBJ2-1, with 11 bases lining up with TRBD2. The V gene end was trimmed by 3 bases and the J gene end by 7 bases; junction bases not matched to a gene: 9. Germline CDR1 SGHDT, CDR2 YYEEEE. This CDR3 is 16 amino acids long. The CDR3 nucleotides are TGTGCCAGCAGCTATTCCGGGACTAGCGGACTTAATGAGCAGTTCTTC. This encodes CASSYSGTSGLNEQFF. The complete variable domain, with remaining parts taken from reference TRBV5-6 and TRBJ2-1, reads DAGVTQSPTHLIKTRGQQVTLRCSPKSGHDTVSWYQQALGQGPQFIFQYYEEEERQRGNFPDRFSGHQFPNYSSELNVNALLLGDSALYLCASSYSGTSGLNEQFFGPGTRLTVL.

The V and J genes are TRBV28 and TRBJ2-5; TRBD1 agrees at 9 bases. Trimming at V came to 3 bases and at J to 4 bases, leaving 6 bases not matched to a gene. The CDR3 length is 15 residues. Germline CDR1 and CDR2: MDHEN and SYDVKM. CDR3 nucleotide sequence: TGTGCCAGCAGTTTCGTCGGACAGGGGTTAGAGACCCAGTACTTC. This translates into CASSFVGQGLETQYF.